These 20 T cell receptor beta chains originate from one sample sequenced in a study of CD8 T cells in Susac syndrome. The authors reverse transcribed roughly 0.5 to 1 ug RNA with random hexamers. TCRdb re-analysed the immunoSEQ multiplex PCR reads in MiXCR, keeping a single row per CDR3 protein. The sample carries about 110,000 distinct CDR3 sequences, 94% recorded once. Sequencing was carried out using CD8+ T cells from PBMCs. Every receptor here comes from a human donor with Susac syndrome.

This chain joins TRBV21-1 and TRBJ1-5. TRBV21-1 represents a pseudogene. This CDR3 comprises 16 residues. The CDR3 spells CASSRKRWRVGQPQHF. The CDR3 DNA reads as TGTGCCAGCAGCCGCAAAAGGTGGAGGGTGGGGCAGCCCCAGCATTTT.

V gene TRBV25-1 combines with J gene TRBJ2-5; 7 bases agree with TRBD1. This CDR3 is 15 amino acids long. Trimming cost V 3 bases and J 9 bases; bases outside gene matches: 13. Germline V gene lookup returns CDR1 MGHDK and CDR2 SYGVNS. The DNA of the CDR3 is TGTGCCAGCAGTGAGACAGGGCGACTATCCGATGCCCAGTACTTC. Translating gives CASSETGRLSDAQYF.

The rearrangement joins TRBV27 to TRBJ2-7; the D is unclear. Germline values: CDR1 MNHEY, CDR2 SMNVEV (reference sequence). CDR3 length equals 13 residues. Trimming took 6 bases from V and 3 from J, leaving 12 bases between them. The CDR3, as DNA: TGTGCCAGCAGGGGTCAGCCAGGCTACGAGCAGTACTTC. Its protein is CASRGQPGYEQYF.

This chain uses TRBV7-3 with TRBJ2-2, with D perhaps TRBD2 (5 bases). V was cut by 3 bases and J by 11 bases, with 16 bases left in between. Germline V gene lookup returns CDR1 SGHTA and CDR2 FQGTGA. CDR3 size: 14 residues. CDR3: CASSFLGGGRELFF. CDR3 DNA sequence: TGTGCCAGCAGCTTCTTAGGCGGAGGTCGCGAGCTGTTTTTT.

The chain recombines TRBV5-4 with TRBJ2-1, with 10 positions matching TRBD2. The germline CDR1 and CDR2 sequences are SGHNT and YYREEE (reference sequence). V was pared by 5 bases and J by 4 bases, with 9 bases of the junction left unmatched. There are 16 residues in the CDR3. CDR3 region: CASRDVLAGRYNEQFF. In DNA form, the CDR3 reads TGTGCCAGCAGGGACGTACTAGCGGGGAGGTACAATGAGCAGTTCTTC.

This rearrangement joins TRBV27 to TRBJ2-3; 10 nucleotides match TRBD2. Germline trimming cut 1 base from V and 2 bases from J; bases unmatched to any gene: 12. The germline V gene has CDR1 MNHEY and CDR2 SMNVEV (reference sequence). The CDR3 covers 19 residues. DNA for the CDR3: TGTGCCAGCAGTTTATTAGGCCCCACTACTAGCGGGGTCACAGATACGCAGTATTTT. This sequence encodes CASSLLGPTTSGVTDTQYF.

This chain links TRBV3-1 with TRBJ2-7; 9 positions match TRBD1. CDR3 length: 14 residues. V lost 4 bases, J lost 3 bases, and 4 bases stayed unmatched. CDR1 is LGHDT and CDR2 is YNNKEL in the germline V gene (reference sequence). The CDR3 DNA reads as TGTGCCAGCAGCCCGGGACAGGGAGTCTACGAGCAGTACTTC. It yields the protein CASSPGQGVYEQYF.

The chain uses TRBV14 and TRBJ2-3, with no clear D. Between the trimmed V and J ends, which lost 0 bases and 6 bases, there was a span of 4 bases. This CDR3 spans 12 amino acids. The germline V gene has CDR1 SGHDN and CDR2 FVKESK. The CDR3 loop is CASSQDGDTQYF. The CDR3, as DNA: TGTGCCAGCAGCCAAGACGGGGATACGCAGTATTTT.

V usage is TRBV18 and J usage is TRBJ2-5; TRBD2 aligns across 14 bases. The V gene end was trimmed by 3 bases and the J gene end by 2 bases; junction bases not matched to a gene: 5. Germline V CDR1 and CDR2: KGHSH, LQKENI. This CDR3 is built from 17 residues. The CDR3 DNA is TGTGCCAGCTCACCGCGGACTAGCGGGGGGACTCAAGAGACCCAGTACTTC. Amino acids: CASSPRTSGGTQETQYF.

This chain connects TRBV27 to TRBJ1-1; tentatively, D is TRBD1 (5 bases). CDR1 and CDR2 (germline): MNHEY, SMNVEV (reference sequence). CDR3 length: 12 amino acids. V lost 6 bases, J lost 6 bases, and 11 bases lay in between. The CDR3 DNA reads TGTGCCAGCAGCGATGAAGGGGCTGAAGCTTTCTTT. Protein product: CASSDEGAEAFF.

This chain connects TRBV5-4 to TRBJ1-2; D not resolved. V lost 0 bases and J lost 0, with 6 bases in between. Looked up from germline, CDR1 is SGHNT and CDR2 is YYREEE (reference sequence). The CDR3 covers 14 residues. This chain's CDR3 is CASSLAGANYGYTF. The DNA for the CDR3 is TGTGCCAGCAGCTTGGCCGGTGCTAACTATGGCTACACCTTC. Variable domain in full (rest from reference TRBV5-4 and TRBJ1-2): ETGVTQSPTHLIKTRGQQVTLRCSSQSGHNTVSWYQQALGQGPQFIFQYYREEENGRGNFPPRFSGLQFPNYSSELNVNALELDDSALYLCASSLAGANYGYTFGSGTRLTVV.

The chain joins TRBV27 to TRBJ1-5; D gene unclear. CDR3 length: 15 residues. Between the trimmed V and J ends, which lost 6 bases and 6 bases, there was a span of 18 bases. Looked up from germline, CDR1 is MNHEY and CDR2 is SMNVEV (reference sequence). CDR3 region: CASRARVGPGQPQHF. The DNA of the CDR3 is TGTGCCAGCAGGGCGAGGGTCGGGCCCGGTCAGCCCCAGCATTTT.

The V call is TRBV11-1, the J call TRBJ2-4; 7 bases fit TRBD1. The CDR3 extends over 20 amino acids. V trimming: 5 bases; J trimming: 8 bases; junction bases outside the gene matches: 27. CDR1 is SGHAT and CDR2 is FQDESV in the germline V gene (reference sequence). CDR3 DNA: TGTGCCAGCAGCCCCCGACCCGGGACCACAGGGGCGCCAAGGGGTGACATTCAGTACTTC. Its translation: CASSPRPGTTGAPRGDIQYF.

The V call is TRBV12-3 or TRBV12-4, the J call TRBJ1-2; D gene ambiguous. V gave up 0 bases and J gave up 4 bases, with 12 bases separating them. This CDR3 comprises 15 residues. DNA for the CDR3: TGTGCCAGCAGTTTAGCGGAGCAGGCGCCCTATGGCTACACCTTC. Translated, it gives CASSLAEQAPYGYTF.

The rearrangement uses TRBV27 and TRBJ2-7, with D perhaps matching TRBD2 (7 bases). The CDR3 totals 15 residues. Germline V lookup: CDR1 MNHEY, CDR2 SMNVEV (reference sequence). V dropped 5 bases and J dropped 3 bases, with 17 bases sitting between them. The CDR3 DNA sequence: TGTGCCAGCAGTCTAGTGGGGGGGCCGGTCTACGAGCAGTACTTC. Protein sequence: CASSLVGGPVYEQYF.

This clonotype was counted a single time. The chain couples TRBV27 to TRBJ2-5; D gene unclear. V was pared by 0 bases and J by 3 bases, with 5 bases between. The CDR3 runs 13 residues. CDR1 is MNHEY and CDR2 is SMNVEV in the germline V gene (reference sequence). CDR3 sequence (DNA): TGTGCCAGCAGTTTATCCCCTGAAGAGACCCAGTACTTC. Translating it yields CASSLSPEETQYF.

The CDR3 sequence: CASRSLTDTQYF. The CDR3 nucleotides are TGTGCCAGCAGAAGCCTGACAGATACGCAGTATTTT. This sequence joins TRBV6-5 and TRBJ2-3; no clear D. V lost 6 bases to trimming and J lost 3 bases, with 7 bases between them. CDR3 length equals 12 residues. Per the germline V gene, CDR1 is MNHEY and CDR2 is SVGAGI.

This chain links TRBV25-1 with TRBJ1-5, with 7 positions matching TRBD1. From germline, CDR1 is MGHDK and CDR2 SYGVNS. The CDR3 contains 15 residues. Trimming took 0 bases from V and 9 from J; bases not matched to a gene: 8. The CDR3 here is CASSEYSDRAGPQHF. Here the CDR3 DNA reads TGTGCCAGCAGTGAATATAGTGACAGGGCAGGGCCCCAGCATTTT. The variable domain in full, completed from reference TRBV25-1 and TRBJ1-5, reads EADIYQTPRYLVIGTGKKITLECSQTMGHDKMYWYQQDPGMELHLIHYSYGVNSTEKGDLSSESTVSRIRTEHFPLTLESARPSHTSQYLCASSEYSDRAGPQHFGDGTRLSIL.

DNA for the CDR3: TGTGCCAGCAGTGAAGGGTTAGGGGCTCCCGAGCAGTACTTC. Residues: CASSEGLGAPEQYF. The chain combines TRBV2 with TRBJ2-7; D is perhaps TRBD1 (5 bases). Germline assignment: CDR1 SNHLY and CDR2 FYNNEI. Trimming cost V 1 base and J 6 bases, with 13 bases left between them. The length of the CDR3 is 14 residues.

V gene TRBV20-1 combines with J gene TRBJ2-7, with D unresolved. With 1 base removed from V and 8 bases from J, the gap between germline ends came to 12 bases. Germline V lookup: CDR1 DFQATT, CDR2 SNEGSKA (reference sequence). The CDR3 consists of 12 residues. The CDR3 here is CSARVSGLQQYF. CDR3 nucleotides: TGCAGTGCTAGAGTAAGTGGGTTGCAGCAGTACTTC.